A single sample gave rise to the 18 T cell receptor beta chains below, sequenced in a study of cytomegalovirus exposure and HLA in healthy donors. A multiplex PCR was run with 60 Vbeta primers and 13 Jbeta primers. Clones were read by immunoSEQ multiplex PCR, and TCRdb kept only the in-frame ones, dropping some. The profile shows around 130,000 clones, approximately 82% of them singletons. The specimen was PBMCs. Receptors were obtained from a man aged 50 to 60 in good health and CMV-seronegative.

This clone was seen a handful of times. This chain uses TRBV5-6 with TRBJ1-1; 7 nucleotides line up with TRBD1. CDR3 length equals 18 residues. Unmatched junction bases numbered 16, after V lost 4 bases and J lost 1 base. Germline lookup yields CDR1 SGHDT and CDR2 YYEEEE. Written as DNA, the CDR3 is TGTGCCAGCAGCCCACGTGGCGGGAGGGGGCCCCAGAACACTGAAGCTTTCTTT. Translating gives CASSPRGGRGPQNTEAFF.

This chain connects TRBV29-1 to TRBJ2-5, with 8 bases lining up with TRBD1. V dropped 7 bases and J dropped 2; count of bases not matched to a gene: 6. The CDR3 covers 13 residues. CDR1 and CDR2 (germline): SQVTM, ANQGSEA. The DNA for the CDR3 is TGCAGCGCCCTCCGGGACAGGCAAGAGACCCAGTACTTC. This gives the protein CSALRDRQETQYF.

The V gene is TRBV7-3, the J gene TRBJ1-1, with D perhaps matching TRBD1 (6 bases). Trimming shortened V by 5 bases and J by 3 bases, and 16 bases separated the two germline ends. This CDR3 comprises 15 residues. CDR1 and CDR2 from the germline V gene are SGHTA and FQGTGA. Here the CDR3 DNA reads TGTGCCAGCAGCGAAGAGGGGGTTGAAGACACTGAAGCTTTCTTT. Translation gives CASSEEGVEDTEAFF.

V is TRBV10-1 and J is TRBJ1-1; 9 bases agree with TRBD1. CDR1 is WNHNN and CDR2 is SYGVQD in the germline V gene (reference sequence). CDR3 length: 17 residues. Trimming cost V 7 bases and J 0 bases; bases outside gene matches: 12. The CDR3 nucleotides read TGCGCCAGCAATTACGTCCGGGACAGGGCACTGAACACTGAAGCTTTCTTT. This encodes CASNYVRDRALNTEAFF.

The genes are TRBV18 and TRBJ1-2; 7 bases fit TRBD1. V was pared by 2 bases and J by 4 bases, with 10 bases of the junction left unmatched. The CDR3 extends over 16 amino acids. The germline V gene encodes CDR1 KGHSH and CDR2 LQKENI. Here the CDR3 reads CASSPTGQQGPYGYTF. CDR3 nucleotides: TGTGCCAGCTCACCAACGGGACAGCAGGGGCCCTATGGCTACACCTTC.

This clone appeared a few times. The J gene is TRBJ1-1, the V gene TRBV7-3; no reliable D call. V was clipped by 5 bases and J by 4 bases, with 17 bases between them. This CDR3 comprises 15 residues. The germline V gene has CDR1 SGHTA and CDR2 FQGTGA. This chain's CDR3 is CASSVDTYQGTEAFF. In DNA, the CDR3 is TGTGCCAGCAGCGTTGACACCTACCAAGGCACTGAAGCTTTCTTT. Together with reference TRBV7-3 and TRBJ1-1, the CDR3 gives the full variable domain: GAGVSQTPSNKVTEKGKYVELRCDPISGHTALYWYRQSLGQGPEFLIYFQGTGAADDSGLPNDRFFAVRPEGSVSTLKIQRTERGDSAVYLCASSVDTYQGTEAFFGQGTRLTVV.

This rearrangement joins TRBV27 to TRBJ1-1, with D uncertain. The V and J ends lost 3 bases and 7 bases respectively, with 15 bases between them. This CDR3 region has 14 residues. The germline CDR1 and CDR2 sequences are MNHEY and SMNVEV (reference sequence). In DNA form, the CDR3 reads TGTGCCAGCAGTTTTTATGCGGACTGGGGTGAAGCTTTCTTT. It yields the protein CASSFYADWGEAFF.

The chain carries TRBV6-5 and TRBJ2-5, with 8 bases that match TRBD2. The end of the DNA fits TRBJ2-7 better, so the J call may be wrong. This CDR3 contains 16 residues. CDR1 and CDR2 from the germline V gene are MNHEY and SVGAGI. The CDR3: CASSYSAGTSLHEQYF. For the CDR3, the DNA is TGTGCCAGCAGTTACTCAGCCGGGACTAGTCTCCACGAGCAGTACTTC.

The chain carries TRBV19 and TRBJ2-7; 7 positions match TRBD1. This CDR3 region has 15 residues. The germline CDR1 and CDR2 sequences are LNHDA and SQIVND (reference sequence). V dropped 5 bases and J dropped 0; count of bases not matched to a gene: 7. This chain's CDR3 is CASSATWDSSYEQYF. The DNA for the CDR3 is TGTGCCAGTAGTGCGACCTGGGACAGCTCCTACGAGCAGTACTTC.

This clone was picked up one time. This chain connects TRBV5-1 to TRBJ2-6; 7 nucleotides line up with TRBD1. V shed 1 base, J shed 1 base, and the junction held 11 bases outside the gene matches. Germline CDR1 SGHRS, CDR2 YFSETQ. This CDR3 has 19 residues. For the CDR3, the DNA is TGCGCCAGCAGCTTGAGACCGAGAGGGGGCAGGTCTGGGGCCAACGTCCTGACTTTC. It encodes CASSLRPRGGRSGANVLTF.

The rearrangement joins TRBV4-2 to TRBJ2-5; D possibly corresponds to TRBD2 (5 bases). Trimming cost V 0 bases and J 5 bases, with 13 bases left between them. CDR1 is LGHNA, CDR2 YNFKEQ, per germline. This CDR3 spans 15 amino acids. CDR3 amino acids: CASSQDARVVETQYF. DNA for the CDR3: TGTGCCAGCAGCCAAGACGCGAGGGTTGTGGAGACCCAGTACTTC.

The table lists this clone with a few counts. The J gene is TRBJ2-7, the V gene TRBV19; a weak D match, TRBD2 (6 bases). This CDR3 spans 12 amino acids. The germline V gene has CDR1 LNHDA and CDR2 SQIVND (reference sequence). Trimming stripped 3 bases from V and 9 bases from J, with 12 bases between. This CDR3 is CASSMGAGGQYF. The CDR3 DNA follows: TGTGCCAGTAGTATGGGCGCCGGGGGGCAGTACTTC.

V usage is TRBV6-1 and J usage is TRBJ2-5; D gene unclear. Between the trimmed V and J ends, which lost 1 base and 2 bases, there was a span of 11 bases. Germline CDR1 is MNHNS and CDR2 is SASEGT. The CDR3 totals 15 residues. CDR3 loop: CASSEGLAVQETQYF. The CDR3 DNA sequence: TGTGCCAGCAGTGAAGGTTTAGCTGTACAAGAGACCCAGTACTTC.

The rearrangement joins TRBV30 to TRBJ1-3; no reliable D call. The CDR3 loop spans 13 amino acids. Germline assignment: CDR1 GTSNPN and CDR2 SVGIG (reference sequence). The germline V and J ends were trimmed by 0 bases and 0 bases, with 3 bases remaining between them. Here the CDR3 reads CAWSVLSGNTIYF. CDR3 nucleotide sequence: TGTGCCTGGAGTGTTCTCTCTGGAAACACCATATATTTT. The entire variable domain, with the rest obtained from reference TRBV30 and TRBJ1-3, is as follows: SQTIHQWPATLVQPVGSPLSLECTVEGTSNPNLYWYRQAAGRGLQLLFYSVGIGQISSEVPQNLSASRPQDRQFILSSKKLLLSDSGFYLCAWSVLSGNTIYFGEGSWLTVV.

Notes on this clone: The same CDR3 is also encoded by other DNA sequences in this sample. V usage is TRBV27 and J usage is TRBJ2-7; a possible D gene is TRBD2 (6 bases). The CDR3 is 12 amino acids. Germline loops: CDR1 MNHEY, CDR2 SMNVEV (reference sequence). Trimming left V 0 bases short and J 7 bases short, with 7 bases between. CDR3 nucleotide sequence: TGTGCCAGCAGTTTATCCGGGGGTGAGCAGTACTTC. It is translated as CASSLSGGEQYF.

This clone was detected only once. The CDR3 DNA reads as TGTGCCTCCCTGACTAGGAGCAAAGAGACCCAGTACTTC. Protein product: CASLTRSKETQYF. The chain has TRBV30 and TRBJ2-5; maybe TRBD2 (6 bases). CDR1 is GTSNPN and CDR2 is SVGIG in the germline V gene (reference sequence). The ends were cut back, 7 bases at V and 3 bases at J, with 15 bases in the middle. The CDR3 is made up of 13 amino acids.

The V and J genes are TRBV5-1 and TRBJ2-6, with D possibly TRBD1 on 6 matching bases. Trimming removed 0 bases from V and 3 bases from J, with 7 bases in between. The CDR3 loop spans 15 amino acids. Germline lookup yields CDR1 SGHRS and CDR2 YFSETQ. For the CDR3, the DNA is TGCGCCAGCAGCTTGGACAGGGTTGGGGCCAACGTCCTGACTTTC. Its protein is CASSLDRVGANVLTF.

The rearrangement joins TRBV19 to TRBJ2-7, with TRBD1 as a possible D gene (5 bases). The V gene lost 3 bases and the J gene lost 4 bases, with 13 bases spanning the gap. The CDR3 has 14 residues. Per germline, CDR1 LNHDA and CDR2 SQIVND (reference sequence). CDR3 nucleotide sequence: TGTGCCAGTAGTATGGGGTTAGGGGTTTACGAGCAGTACTTC. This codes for CASSMGLGVYEQYF.